Each of the 18 T cell receptor beta chains below was sequenced from the same sample in a study of response to subunit inactivated influenza vaccine. MiXCR was run by TCRdb on the RT-PCR reads, yielding one entry per CDR3 protein. Of 650,000 or so distinct CDR3 sequences listed, around 15% are singletons. The material was PBMCs from blood, obtained 14 to 15 days before vaccination. These receptors were taken from a man aged 50 or older who received an inactivated influenza vaccine.

This clonotype was seen a few times. The rearrangement uses TRBV6-2 or TRBV6-3 and TRBJ1-6; no clear D. Trimming took 5 bases from V and 0 from J, leaving 14 bases between them. CDR1 and CDR2 from the germline V gene are MNHEY and SVGEGT. The CDR3 runs to 17 residues. CDR3 loop: CASSDRTASSYNSPLHF. The CDR3 nucleotides are TGTGCCAGCAGTGACCGGACGGCGAGCTCCTATAATTCACCCCTCCACTTT.

The chain is built from TRBV28 and TRBJ1-4, with 8 nucleotides matching TRBD1. The germline CDR1 and CDR2 sequences are MDHEN and SYDVKM. The CDR3 contains 13 residues. The trim removed 8 bases at V and 8 bases at J, leaving 7 bases unmatched. The DNA of the CDR3 is TGTGCCAGCTACGACAGGGGAAGGGAAAAACTGTTTTTT. Translated, it gives CASYDRGREKLFF. Based on the CDR3 plus reference TRBV28 and TRBJ1-4, the full variable domain is DVKVTQSSRYLVKRTGEKVFLECVQDMDHENMFWYRQDPGLGLRLIYFSYDVKMKEKGDIPEGYSVSREKKERFSLILESASTNQTSMYLCASYDRGREKLFFGSGTQLSVL.

The V call is TRBV10-3, the J call TRBJ2-5; TRBD1 agrees at 7 bases. The ends lost 4 bases at V and 6 bases at J; junction bases unmatched: 5. Per the germline V gene, CDR1 is ENHRY and CDR2 is SYGVKD. The CDR3 has 13 residues. The CDR3 nucleotides are TGTGCCATCAGTGTACAGGGGATGCAGACCCAGTACTTC. Translating gives CAISVQGMQTQYF.

This clonotype has only a few counts. This rearrangement joins TRBV12-3 or TRBV12-4 to TRBJ2-1; TRBD2 matches at 13 bases. This CDR3 is built from 16 residues. The J segment lost 4 bases and the V segment lost 6 bases, leaving 6 bases of the junction unmatched. This chain's CDR3 is CASSRTSGRSYNEQFF. CDR3 sequence (DNA): TGTGCCAGCAGCAGGACTAGCGGGAGATCTTACAATGAGCAGTTCTTC.

This clonotype was seen many times. This sequence joins TRBV5-1 and TRBJ2-5; D is perhaps TRBD1 (5 bases). This CDR3 has 15 residues. CDR1 SGHRS and CDR2 YFSETQ come from the germline V gene. V was pared by 6 bases and J by 2 bases, with 17 bases between. The CDR3 here is CASNSLVGQQETQYF. CDR3 DNA sequence: TGCGCCAGCAATAGTCTAGTGGGGCAGCAAGAGACCCAGTACTTC.

J is TRBJ2-2 and V is TRBV11-1; possible D gene TRBD1, 6 bases. The germline CDR1 and CDR2 sequences are SGHAT and FQDESV (reference sequence). The V and J ends lost 4 bases and 4 bases respectively, with 7 bases between them. The CDR3 runs 13 residues. CDR3 bases: TGTGCCAGCAGCTGGGACACCACCGGGGAGCTGTTTTTT. Protein sequence: CASSWDTTGELFF.

This clonotype showed up just a few times. The CDR3 loop is CASSHFGTHTHEQYF. The CDR3 nucleotides are TGTGCCAGCAGCCATTTCGGGACCCATACCCACGAGCAGTACTTC. The chain carries TRBV7-9 and TRBJ2-7; D could derive from TRBD1 or TRBD2 (5 bases each). V lost 5 bases, J lost 5 bases, and 19 bases lay in between. The CDR3 is 15 residues long. Germline CDR1 is SEHNR and CDR2 is FQNEAQ (reference sequence).

The gene calls are TRBV12-3 or TRBV12-4 and TRBJ2-5; TRBD2 aligns across 12 bases. V lost 2 bases and J lost 4; bases outside the gene matches: 5. CDR3 length: 16 amino acids. CDR3 loop: CASSLPSGGVPETQYF. The CDR3 nucleotides are TGTGCCAGCAGTTTACCTAGCGGGGGGGTCCCAGAGACCCAGTACTTC.

In its sample, this clonotype was seen a few times. The rearrangement uses TRBV5-1 and TRBJ1-1; D is undetermined. The CDR3 length is 13 residues. Germline V gene sequence: CDR1 SGHRS, CDR2 YFSETQ. Trimming left V 4 bases short and J 11 bases short, with 18 bases between. CDR3 region: CASSLEAVGWAFF. CDR3 nucleotide sequence: TGCGCCAGCAGCCTGGAGGCCGTCGGGTGGGCTTTCTTT.

This clonotype has a single count. The rearrangement links TRBV5-6 to TRBJ2-3, with D unresolved. The germline V gene encodes CDR1 SGHDT and CDR2 YYEEEE. V lost 2 bases and J lost 1, with 14 bases in between. This CDR3 has 16 residues. The DNA of the CDR3 is TGTGCCAGCAGCTTCGCGACAACGCAAGGCACAGATACGCAGTATTTT. Translated: CASSFATTQGTDTQYF. The whole variable domain, filled in from reference TRBV5-6 and TRBJ2-3, reads DAGVTQSPTHLIKTRGQQVTLRCSPKSGHDTVSWYQQALGQGPQFIFQYYEEEERQRGNFPDRFSGHQFPNYSSELNVNALLLGDSALYLCASSFATTQGTDTQYFGPGTRLTVL.

The rearrangement links TRBV6-4 to TRBJ2-1; TRBD2 agrees at 15 bases. The ends lost 6 bases at V and 8 bases at J; junction bases unmatched: 23. This CDR3 has 21 residues. Germline CDR1 and CDR2: MRHNA and SNTAGT. CDR3 residues: CASRTDRGKGLAGGSIDEQFF. The CDR3 DNA is TGTGCCAGCAGGACCGACAGGGGGAAGGGACTAGCGGGAGGTTCAATTGATGAGCAGTTCTTC.

The sample holds a few counts of this clonotype. CDR3 bases: TGCAGCGTTGAAGAACTAGCGGGACTTTACAATGAGCAGTTCTTC. Residues: CSVEELAGLYNEQFF. V usage is TRBV29-1 and J usage is TRBJ2-1; TRBD2 aligns across 10 bases. The trim removed 0 bases at V and 4 bases at J, leaving 3 bases unmatched. The germline CDR1 and CDR2 sequences are SQVTM and ANQGSEA. This CDR3 has 15 residues.

Regarding this clonotype: One junction end disagrees with the germline gene, perhaps due to a read error. The rearrangement uses TRBV7-7 and TRBJ1-3; TRBD1 aligns across 7 bases. CDR1 is SSHAT, CDR2 FNYEAQ, per germline (reference sequence). The CDR3 is made up of 14 amino acids. The CDR3 loop is CASSPDRTGNTIYF. The CDR3 DNA follows: TGTGCTAGCAGCCCGGACAGGACTGGAAACACCATATATTTT.

This clonotype was counted between two and nine times. This sequence joins TRBV7-9 and TRBJ2-1; D is uncertain. Germline-derived CDR1 and CDR2 are SEHNR and FQNEAQ (reference sequence). This CDR3 is built from 15 residues. The ends were cut back, 1 base at V and 8 bases at J, with 15 bases in the middle. CDR3 amino acids: CASSLVSGGKDEQFF. The CDR3 region has the DNA TGTGCCAGCAGCTTAGTGAGTGGTGGCAAGGATGAGCAGTTCTTC.

The chain combines TRBV5-6 with TRBJ1-2; D is uncertain. CDR3 length: 13 amino acids. The germline V gene encodes CDR1 SGHDT and CDR2 YYEEEE. V lost 0 bases to trimming and J lost 0 bases, with 3 bases between them. The CDR3 region has the DNA TGTGCCAGCAGCTTGGGTCCTAACTATGGCTACACCTTC. This codes for CASSLGPNYGYTF.

This clonotype was found a few times. The CDR3 DNA sequence: TGTGCCAGCAGGCTGGGGGGGAATCAGCCCCAGCATTTT. This codes for CASRLGGNQPQHF. The V and J genes are TRBV12-3 or TRBV12-4 and TRBJ1-5; possible D gene TRBD1, 5 bases. This CDR3 is 13 amino acids long. V was pared by 6 bases and J by 4 bases, with 10 bases between.

This clonotype was detected only a few times. The genes are TRBV3-1 and TRBJ2-3, with a possible D match to TRBD1 (5 bases). Trimming took off 2 bases at V and 0 bases at J, with 9 bases between the two ends. Germline CDR1 reads LGHDT; CDR2 reads YNNKEL (reference sequence). The length of the CDR3 is 15 residues. The DNA for the CDR3 is TGTGCCAGCAGCCAAAGGGGATCTAGCACAGATACGCAGTATTTT. Translation: CASSQRGSSTDTQYF.

This clonotype has at least ten counts. The chain links TRBV28 to TRBJ2-6; D is unclear. The V end was cut by 7 bases, the J end by 4 bases, with 11 bases between. CDR1 is MDHEN, CDR2 SYDVKM, per germline. The CDR3 has 14 residues. The CDR3, as DNA: TGTGCCAGCACCCCCTATACGGGGGCCAACGTCCTGACTTTC. Amino acid sequence: CASTPYTGANVLTF.